This TCR beta chain was sequenced in a study of T cells after yellow fever vaccination. This clonotype was seen at least ten times. TCRdb re-called the 5' RACE reads through MiXCR, storing one row per CDR3 protein. The sample holds about 240,000 distinct CDR3 sequences, less than 9% seen once. The input for sequencing was CD4+ T cells sorted from PBMCs, taken 15 days after the yellow fever booster vaccination. This TCR was sampled from a man younger than 40 who received the YFV17D yellow fever vaccine.

The CDR3 here is CSARVQGSGELFF. In DNA form, the CDR3 reads TGCAGTGCTAGAGTACAGGGTTCCGGGGAGCTGTTTTTT. The V call is TRBV20-1, the J call TRBJ2-2, with a possible D match to TRBD1 (6 bases). V dropped 1 base and J dropped 6 bases, with 9 bases sitting between them. This CDR3 is built from 13 residues. Per the germline V gene, CDR1 is DFQATT and CDR2 is SNEGSKA (reference sequence).